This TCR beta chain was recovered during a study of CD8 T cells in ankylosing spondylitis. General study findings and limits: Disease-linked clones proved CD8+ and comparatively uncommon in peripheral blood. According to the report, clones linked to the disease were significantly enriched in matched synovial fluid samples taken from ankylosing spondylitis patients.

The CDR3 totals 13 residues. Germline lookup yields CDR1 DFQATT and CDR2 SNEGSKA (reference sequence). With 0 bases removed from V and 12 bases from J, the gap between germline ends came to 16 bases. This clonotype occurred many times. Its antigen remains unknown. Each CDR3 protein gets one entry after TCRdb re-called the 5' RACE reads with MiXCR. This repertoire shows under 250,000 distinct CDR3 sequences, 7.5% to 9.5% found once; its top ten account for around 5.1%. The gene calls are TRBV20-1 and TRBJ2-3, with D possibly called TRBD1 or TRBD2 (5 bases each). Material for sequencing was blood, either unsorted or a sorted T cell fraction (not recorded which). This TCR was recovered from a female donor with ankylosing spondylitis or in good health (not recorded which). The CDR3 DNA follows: TGCAGTGCTAGAGATGGGGGTAGGATCCCCCAGTATTTT. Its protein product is CSARDGGRIPQYF.